These T cell receptor beta chains were read from a single sample in a study of identical twins. TCRdb reprocessed the 5' RACE reads with MiXCR, giving one entry per CDR3 protein. This table holds 1.5 million to 2 million distinct CDR3 sequences, 32% found once. The specimen sequenced was cord blood. The origin of the receptors is a newborn girl in good health. Each CDR3 is given with its conserved first and last residue. D genes are given only for firm matches. Clone size is not always given. Where it is, it says once, few, many or a class for expanded clones.

d_gene	j_gene	v_gene	abundance	CDR3aa	CDR3nt
-	TRBJ1-3	TRBV12-3/TRBV12-4	-	CASSLLGGNTIYF	TGTGCCAGCAGTTTGTTAGGTGGAAACACCATATATTTT
-	TRBJ1-2	TRBV6-6	-	CASSARTAHFNYGHTF	TGTGCCAGCAGTGCAAGGACAGCTCACTTTAACTATGGCCACACCTTC
-	TRBJ2-2	TRBV5-1	-	CASKGFTGKFPNTGELFF	TGCGCCAGCAAGGGATTCACAGGGAAATTCCCGAACACCGGGGAGCTGTTTTTT
TRBD2	TRBJ2-2	TRBV3-1	-	CASTLWTRRDTGELFF	TGTGCCAGCACCCTTTGGACTAGACGGGACACCGGGGAGCTGTTTTTT
TRBD1	TRBJ2-3	TRBV5-1	-	CASSVGGQDTQYF	TGCGCCAGCAGTGTAGGGGGCCAGGATACGCAGTATTTT
-	TRBJ2-7	TRBV5-1	-	CASSPQVGGRTYEQYF	TGCGCCAGCAGCCCCCAGGTCGGGGGGCGCACCTACGAGCAGTACTTC
TRBD2	TRBJ2-1	TRBV10-3	few	CATSGTSGSLHEQFF	TGTGCCACATCGGGGACTAGCGGGAGTCTCCATGAGCAGTTCTTC
-	TRBJ2-5	TRBV11-2	-	CASRRGKGRQQETQYF	TGTGCCAGCCGGAGAGGAAAGGGCAGACAACAAGAGACCCAGTACTTC
-	TRBJ2-3	TRBV20-1	few	CSASLPRGESTDTRYF	TGCAGTGCTAGTCTTCCTAGGGGTGAGAGCACAGATACGCGGTATTTT
-	TRBJ1-4	TRBV20-1	few	CSARPGDRRENEKLFF	TGCAGTGCTAGGCCCGGCGACAGGCGCGAAAATGAAAAACTGTTTTTT
TRBD2	TRBJ2-7	TRBV5-1	once	CASSLAGTSGLGQYF	TGCGCCAGCAGTCTTGCCGGGACTAGCGGCCTGGGGCAGTACTTC
-	TRBJ1-6	TRBV7-2	-	CASSFGTPYNSPLHF	TGTGCCAGCAGCTTTGGGACTCCCTATAATTCACCCCTCCACTTT
TRBD2	TRBJ2-3	TRBV12-3/TRBV12-4	many	CASSLEVLRLAGGKDTQYF	TGTGCCAGCAGTTTAGAGGTCCTAAGGCTAGCGGGAGGGAAAGATACGCAGTATTTT
TRBD2	TRBJ2-3	TRBV12-3/TRBV12-4	-	CATRLAGAPDTQYF	TGTGCCACCAGACTAGCGGGGGCCCCAGATACGCAGTATTTT
TRBD2	TRBJ2-3	TRBV24-1	-	CATSGFDSFPSGSVTDPTGTQYF	TGTGCCACCAGTGGCTTCGACAGCTTTCCTAGCGGGAGCGTTACCGACCCCACAGGTACGCAGTATTTT
-	TRBJ1-2	TRBV20-1	few	CSAPVRVNYGYTF	TGCAGTGCTCCTGTAAGGGTCAACTATGGCTACACCTTC
-	TRBJ1-2	TRBV6-5	few	CASSKLTGNYGYTF	TGTGCCAGCAGCAAACTCACAGGGAACTATGGCTACACCTTC
-	TRBJ1-2	TRBV21-1	-	CVSSNPRFYGYTF	TGTGTCAGCAGCAACCCCAGGTTCTATGGCTACACCTTC
-	TRBJ1-5	TRBV19	once	CATRDPWNQPQHF	TGTGCCACCCGGGACCCTTGGAATCAGCCCCAGCATTTT
-	TRBJ2-2	TRBV13	-	CASSTSTSALNTGELFF	TGTGCCAGCAGCACCTCTACTAGTGCCCTAAACACCGGGGAGCTGTTTTTT
-	TRBJ2-5	TRBV28	-	CATLNQETQYF	TGTGCCACCCTAAATCAAGAGACCCAGTACTTC
-	TRBJ2-3	TRBV5-1	few	CASSLASGRLRGTDTQYF	TGCGCCAGCAGCTTAGCATCAGGGAGGTTACGCGGCACAGATACGCAGTATTTT
TRBD2	TRBJ2-1	TRBV20-1	-	CSASARLAGNEQFF	TGCAGTGCTAGTGCCCGGCTAGCGGGCAATGAGCAGTTCTTC
-	TRBJ1-4	TRBV5-1	few	CASSLRGWQEKLFF	TGCGCCAGCAGCTTACGTGGGTGGCAGGAAAAACTGTTTTTT
TRBD2	TRBJ2-3	TRBV20-1	-	CSAVPGTSGADTQYF	TGCAGTGCTGTTCCCGGGACTAGTGGTGCAGATACGCAGTATTTT
TRBD1	TRBJ2-7	TRBV20-1	-	CSATLDRAPYEQYF	TGCAGTGCTACCCTGGACAGGGCGCCCTACGAGCAGTACTTC
TRBD1	TRBJ2-7	TRBV5-1	once	CASSVRTGTHEQYF	TGCGCCAGCAGCGTAAGGACAGGGACCCACGAGCAGTACTTC
-	TRBJ1-2	TRBV30	-	CAWSRDGTGYGYTF	TGTGCCTGGAGCCGGGACGGGACTGGGTATGGCTACACCTTC
-	TRBJ2-5	TRBV24-1	few	CATSDGERETQYF	TGTGCCACCAGTGATGGGGAGCGTGAGACCCAGTACTTC
TRBD2	TRBJ2-3	TRBV20-1	few	CSAPPGTRATDTQYF	TGCAGTGCACCCCCCGGGACTAGGGCCACAGATACGCAGTATTTT
-	TRBJ2-7	TRBV27	few	CASSLGGQGVSYEQYF	TGTGCCAGCAGTTTGGGGGGGCAGGGTGTCTCCTACGAGCAGTACTTC
-	TRBJ2-2	TRBV20-1	-	CSARRLDGMNTGELFF	TGCAGTGCTAGAAGGTTAGACGGCATGAACACCGGGGAGCTGTTTTTT
TRBD1	TRBJ1-1	TRBV7-8	-	CASSRTGETEAFF	TGTGCCAGCAGTAGAACAGGGGAAACTGAAGCTTTCTTT
-	TRBJ1-4	TRBV20-1	few	CSARIGGTNEKLFF	TGCAGTGCTAGGATCGGCGGCACTAATGAAAAACTGTTTTTT
-	TRBJ1-1	TRBV2	-	CASSDHQGTEAFF	TGTGCCAGCAGTGATCACCAGGGCACTGAAGCTTTCTTT
-	TRBJ1-5	TRBV7-2	-	CASSLRRTGNQPQHF	TGTGCCAGCAGCTTACGCCGGACAGGCAATCAGCCCCAGCATTTT
-	TRBJ1-2	TRBV7-8	-	CASSLERQGSEDGYTF	TGTGCCAGCAGCTTAGAGAGGCAGGGTAGTGAGGATGGCTACACCTTC
-	TRBJ2-4	TRBV27	-	CASSLKGRNIQYF	TGTGCCAGCAGTTTAAAGGGACGGAACATTCAGTACTTC
-	TRBJ2-7	TRBV21-1	-	CASSNYPFYEQYF	TGTGCCAGCAGCAACTATCCTTTCTACGAGCAGTACTTC
-	TRBJ2-3	TRBV10-3	once	CAVSESSTDTQYF	TGTGCCGTCAGTGAGTCCTCCACAGATACGCAGTATTTT
-	TRBJ2-7	TRBV3-1	-	CASSQDLGLRSYEQYF	TGTGCCAGCAGCCAAGATCTAGGGTTACGCTCCTACGAGCAGTACTTC
TRBD2	TRBJ2-3	TRBV7-9	-	CASSLVLASGGAMRYF	TGTGCCAGCAGCTTAGTTTTGGCTAGCGGGGGGGCAATGAGGTATTTT
TRBD2	TRBJ2-3	TRBV25-1	few	CASSERTSGGAPTDTQYF	TGTGCCAGCAGTGAACGGACTAGCGGGGGGGCTCCCACAGATACGCAGTATTTT
-	TRBJ2-4	TRBV6-5	-	CASSYFLGVRSAKNIQYF	TGTGCCAGCAGTTACTTCCTAGGGGTTCGGTCGGCCAAAAACATTCAGTACTTC
-	TRBJ1-2	TRBV7-9	few	CASSSGYRVAGYTF	TGTGCCAGCAGCTCAGGGTACAGGGTTGCTGGCTACACCTTC
-	TRBJ1-5	TRBV5-1	-	CASSLAGQRHQPQHF	TGCGCCAGCAGCTTGGCCGGCCAACGACATCAGCCCCAGCATTTT
-	TRBJ1-4	TRBV28	few	CATQEGGHEKLFF	TGTGCCACCCAGGAAGGGGGACATGAAAAACTGTTTTTT
-	TRBJ1-1	TRBV27	many	CASNRQGNTEAFF	TGTGCCAGCAACCGTCAGGGGAACACTGAAGCTTTCTTT
TRBD1	TRBJ2-1	TRBV20-1	-	CSASSRQGLIYNEQFF	TGCAGTGCTAGTTCTCGACAGGGCCTAATCTACAATGAGCAGTTCTTC